The clone carrying this T cell receptor beta chain has ten or more counts. TCRdb redid the calling of the 5' RACE reads with MiXCR, one entry per CDR3 protein. The data show about 240,000 distinct CDR3 sequences, 6.9% seen once. The source of the sample is a study of T cells after yellow fever vaccination. Germline CDR1 and CDR2: MNHEY and SVGAGI. V lost 0 bases and J 4 bases, leaving 12 bases between the germline ends. The length of the CDR3 is 15 residues. Sequencing was performed on CD4+ T cells sorted from PBMCs, taken 15 days after the yellow fever booster vaccination. The rearrangement links TRBV6-5 to TRBJ1-1; D remains ambiguous. The TCR originated in a man aged 25 to 40 who received the YFV17D yellow fever vaccine. The CDR3: CASSYSRGRGTEAFF. As DNA, the CDR3 is TGTGCCAGCAGTTACTCGCGAGGGCGGGGCACTGAAGCTTTCTTT.